The TCR beta chain under discussion was sequenced for a study of blood T cells in healthy people across ages. Germline CDR1 reads DFQATT; CDR2 reads SNEGSKA (reference sequence). CDR3 size: 13 residues. Trimming shortened V by 6 bases and J by 4 bases, and 16 bases separated the two germline ends. Whole-study findings and limits: Both naive CD4+ cell counts and diversity were greater in long-lived donors than in aged donors. Correlation between TCR beta diversity and naive T cell percentage was strong. Significant beta diversity loss was already apparent by age approximately 38, declining roughly linearly. Diversity figures derived from one million T cells were judged to underestimate the true value.

A note on this clonotype: Its antigen is not known.

For the second PCR, which ran for about 7 to 12 cycles, a sample-barcoded 5' primer and a J-beta primer mix were used. TCRdb analysed the 5' RACE reads with MiXCR anew, one entry per CDR3 protein. The sample lists some 690,000 distinct CDR3 sequences, roughly 20% occurring once. Sequencing was carried out using blood. The rearrangement joins TRBV20-1 to TRBJ2-7; perhaps D is TRBD1 or TRBD2 (5 bases each). The origin of this receptor is a man aged 65 to 79 in good health. The CDR3 here is CSALTGTNYEQYV. In DNA, the CDR3 is TGCAGTGCCCTAACCGGGACCAATTACGAGCAGTACGTC.